The clone carrying this TCR beta chain was seen only once. Sequencing of TCR beta was undertaken in CD8+ and CD4+ T cells derived from blood. TEMRA cells were FACS-enriched, and CD8+ and CD4+ T cells were isolated negatively. The data were taken from a study of CD8 T cells in Susac syndrome. Roughly 0.45 to 1 ug RNA was reverse transcribed with random hexamers. A multiplex approach, immunoSEQ multiplex PCR, amplified TCR beta CDR3 across 54 Vbeta and 13 Jbeta. Using its own MiXCR run on the immunoSEQ multiplex PCR reads, TCRdb lists one record per CDR3 protein. The data hold more than 130,000 distinct CDR3 sequences, with about 94% observed a single time. V lost 7 bases to trimming and J lost 2 bases, with 8 bases between them. This CDR3 contains 13 residues.

The sequence came from a human donor in good health. The sample was CD8+ T cells from PBMCs. This chain uses TRBV12-3 or TRBV12-4 with TRBJ2-2, with D hard to call. The CDR3 sequence is CASMPANTGELFF. The CDR3 DNA is TGTGCCAGCATGCCAGCCAACACCGGGGAGCTGTTTTTT.